This T cell receptor (beta chain) was sequenced during a study of CD8+CD57+ T cells in acquired aplastic anemia. It was patients with CD8+CD57+ cell expansion by flow cytometry who were chosen for sequencing. Severe acquired aplastic anemia was diagnosed in all patients. The table lists this clonotype with many counts. The V and J ends lost 0 bases and 3 bases respectively, with 14 bases between them. Germline V lookup: CDR1 SEHNR, CDR2 FQNEAQ (reference sequence). The CDR3 runs 16 residues. The TCR beta profiling, which covered VDJ combination and CDR3 sequence, was carried out using genomic DNA as the template. TCRdb ran MiXCR on the reads and lists one entry per CDR3 protein. The sample includes roughly 190,000 distinct CDR3 sequences, roughly half of them seen just once.

This receptor was identified in a human donor with aplastic anemia. The source material was sorted CD4+, CD8+, or CD8+CD57+ T cells (not recorded which) from PBMCs. This chain uses TRBV7-9 with TRBJ2-5, with D maybe TRBD1 (6 bases). The CDR3 protein is CASSLARGHGKETQYF. CDR3 DNA: TGTGCCAGCAGCTTAGCCAGGGGACATGGAAAAGAGACCCAGTACTTC.